Listed here are 4 T cell receptor beta chains from one sample, sequenced in a study of cytomegalovirus exposure and HLA in healthy donors. Amplification used 60 Vbeta primers and 13 Jbeta primers. The assay was immunoSEQ multiplex PCR, and TCRdb's table has in-frame clones only and misses some. The sample lists roughly 150,000 clones; nearly 80% were seen once. The sample comprised PBMCs. The receptor set was obtained from a middle-aged woman in good health and CMV-seronegative.

This clone showed up just a few times. The V and J genes are TRBV30 and TRBJ2-3, with D tentatively TRBD2 (6 bases). Trimming took off 7 bases at V and 4 bases at J, with 15 bases between the two ends. The CDR3 runs to 13 residues. Germline values: CDR1 GTSNPN, CDR2 SVGIG (reference sequence). The CDR3 DNA sequence: TGTGCCTCAAGCGGGCTAGTGTCAGATACGCAGTATTTT. Amino acids: CASSGLVSDTQYF. Variable domain in full (rest from reference TRBV30 and TRBJ2-3): SQTIHQWPATLVQPVGSPLSLECTVEGTSNPNLYWYRQAAGRGLQLLFYSVGIGQISSEVPQNLSASRPQDRQFILSSKKLLLSDSGFYLCASSGLVSDTQYFGPGTRLTVL.

The rearrangement uses TRBV5-5 and TRBJ2-7; 7 bases align to TRBD1. The CDR3 has 17 amino acids. The junction had 11 bases not matched to a gene; V was cut back by 0 bases and J by 2 bases. Germline CDR1 SGHKS, CDR2 YYEKEE (reference sequence). This CDR3 is CASSLDRGRDPPYEQYF. The CDR3 nucleotides read TGTGCCAGCAGCTTGGACAGGGGACGAGACCCACCCTACGAGCAGTACTTC. Full variable domain (remainder filled in from reference TRBV5-5 and TRBJ2-7): DAGVTQSPTHLIKTRGQQVTLRCSPISGHKSVSWYQQVLGQGPQFIFQYYEKEERGRGNFPDRFSARQFPNYSSELNVNALLLGDSALYLCASSLDRGRDPPYEQYFGPGTRLTVT.

The table lists this clone with a count of one. The V gene is TRBV21-1, the J gene TRBJ2-5; the D call TRBD2 from the table was never checked on the DNA. TRBV21-1 is recorded as a pseudogene. This CDR3 contains 13 residues. Here the CDR3 DNA reads TGCTTCGGAGGGACGGAGGAACAAGAGACCCAGTACTTC. Protein: CFGGTEEQETQYF.

CDR3 bases: TGTGCCAGCAGCTTGCCCCAGATAGCCAAAAACATTCAGTACTTC. Amino acids: CASSLPQIAKNIQYF. The chain uses TRBV7-2 and TRBJ2-4; D is ambiguous. Looked up from germline, CDR1 is SGHTA and CDR2 is FQGNSA. The length of the CDR3 is 15 residues. V was trimmed by 3 bases and J by 0 bases, leaving 9 bases between them.